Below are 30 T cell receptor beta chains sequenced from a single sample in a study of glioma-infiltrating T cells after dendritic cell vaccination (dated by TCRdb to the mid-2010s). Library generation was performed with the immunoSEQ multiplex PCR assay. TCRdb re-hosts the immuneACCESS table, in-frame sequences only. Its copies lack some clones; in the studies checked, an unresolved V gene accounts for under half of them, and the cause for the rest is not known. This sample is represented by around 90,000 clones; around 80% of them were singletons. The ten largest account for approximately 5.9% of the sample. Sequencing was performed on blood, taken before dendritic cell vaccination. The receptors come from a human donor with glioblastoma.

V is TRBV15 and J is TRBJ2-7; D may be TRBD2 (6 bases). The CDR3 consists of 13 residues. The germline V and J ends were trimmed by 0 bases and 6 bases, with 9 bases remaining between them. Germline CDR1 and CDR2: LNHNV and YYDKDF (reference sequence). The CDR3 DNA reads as TGTGCCACCAGCAGAGATCTGGGAGGCGAGCAGTACTTC. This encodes CATSRDLGGEQYF.

The CDR3: CASSGGLGGADYNEQFF. The CDR3 coding sequence is TGCGCCAGCAGCGGAGGGTTGGGCGGGGCAGATTACAATGAGCAGTTCTTC. The chain couples TRBV5-1 to TRBJ2-1; maybe TRBD2 (6 bases). V was pared by 4 bases and J by 4 bases, with 21 bases between. Germline-derived CDR1 and CDR2 are SGHRS and YFSETQ. This CDR3 has 17 residues.

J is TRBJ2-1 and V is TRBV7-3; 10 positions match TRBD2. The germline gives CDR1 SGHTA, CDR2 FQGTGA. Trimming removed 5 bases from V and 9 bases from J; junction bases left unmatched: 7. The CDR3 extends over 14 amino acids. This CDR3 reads CASSPLTSGAEQFF. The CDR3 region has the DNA TGTGCCAGCAGCCCCCTAACTAGCGGGGCTGAGCAGTTCTTC.

Here the CDR3 reads CASNLGQGMNTEAFF. The CDR3 nucleotides read TGTGCCAGCAACCTTGGACAGGGAATGAACACTGAAGCTTTCTTT. The chain recombines TRBV2 with TRBJ1-1, with TRBD1 matching over 8 bases. Unmatched junction bases numbered 7, after V lost 7 bases and J lost 0 bases. CDR3 size: 15 residues. Looked up from germline, CDR1 is SNHLY and CDR2 is FYNNEI.

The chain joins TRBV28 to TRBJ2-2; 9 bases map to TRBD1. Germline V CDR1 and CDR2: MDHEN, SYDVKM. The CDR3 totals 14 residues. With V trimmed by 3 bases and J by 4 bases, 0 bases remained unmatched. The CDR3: CASSLGQGTGELFF. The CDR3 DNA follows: TGTGCCAGCAGTTTGGGACAGGGCACCGGGGAGCTGTTTTTT.

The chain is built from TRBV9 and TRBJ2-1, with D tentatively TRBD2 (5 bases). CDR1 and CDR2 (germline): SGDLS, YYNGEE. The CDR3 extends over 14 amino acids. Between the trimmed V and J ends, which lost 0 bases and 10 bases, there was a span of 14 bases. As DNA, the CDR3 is TGTGCCAGCAGCGTAGGGCTGGTCGGCGGGGAGCAGTTCTTC. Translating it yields CASSVGLVGGEQFF.

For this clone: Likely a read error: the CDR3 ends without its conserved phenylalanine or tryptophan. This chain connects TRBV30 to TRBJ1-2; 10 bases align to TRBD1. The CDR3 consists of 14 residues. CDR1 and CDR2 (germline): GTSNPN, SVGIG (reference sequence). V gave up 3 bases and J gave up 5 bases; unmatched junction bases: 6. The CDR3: CAWSRQGALYGYTS. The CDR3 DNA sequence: TGTGCCTGGAGCCGACAGGGGGCCCTATATGGCTACACCTCC.

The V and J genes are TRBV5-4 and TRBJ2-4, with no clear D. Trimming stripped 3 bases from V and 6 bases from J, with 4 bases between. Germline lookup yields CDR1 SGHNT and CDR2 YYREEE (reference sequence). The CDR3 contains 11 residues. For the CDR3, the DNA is TGTGCCAGCAGCTCTAGAAACATTCAGTACTTC. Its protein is CASSSRNIQYF.

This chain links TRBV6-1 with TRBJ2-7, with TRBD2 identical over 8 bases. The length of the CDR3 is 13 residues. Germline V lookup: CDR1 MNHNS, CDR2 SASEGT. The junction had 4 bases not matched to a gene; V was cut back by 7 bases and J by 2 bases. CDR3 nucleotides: TGTGCCAGCATGGGGACTAGTACCTACGAGCAGTACTTC. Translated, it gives CASMGTSTYEQYF.

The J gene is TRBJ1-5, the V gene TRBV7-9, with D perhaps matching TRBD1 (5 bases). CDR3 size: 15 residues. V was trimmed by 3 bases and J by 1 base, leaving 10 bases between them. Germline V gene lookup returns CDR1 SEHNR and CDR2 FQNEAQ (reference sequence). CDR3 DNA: TGTGCCAGCAGCTTTGGGGCTGAGAGCAATCAGCCCCAGCATTTT. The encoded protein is CASSFGAESNQPQHF.

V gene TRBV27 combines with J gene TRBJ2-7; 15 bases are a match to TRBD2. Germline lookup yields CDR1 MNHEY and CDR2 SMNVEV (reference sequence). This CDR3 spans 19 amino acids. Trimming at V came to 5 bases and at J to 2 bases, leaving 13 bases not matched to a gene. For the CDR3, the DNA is TGTGCCAGCAGTCTACGGACTAGCGGGAGGGCCTACCAAACCTACGAGCAGTACTTC. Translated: CASSLRTSGRAYQTYEQYF.

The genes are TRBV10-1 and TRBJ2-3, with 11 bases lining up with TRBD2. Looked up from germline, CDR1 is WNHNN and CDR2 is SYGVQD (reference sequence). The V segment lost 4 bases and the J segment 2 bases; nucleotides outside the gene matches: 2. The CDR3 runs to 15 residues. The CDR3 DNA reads TGCGCCAGCAGTGCGACTAGCGGGGCCACAGATACGCAGTATTTT. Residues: CASSATSGATDTQYF.

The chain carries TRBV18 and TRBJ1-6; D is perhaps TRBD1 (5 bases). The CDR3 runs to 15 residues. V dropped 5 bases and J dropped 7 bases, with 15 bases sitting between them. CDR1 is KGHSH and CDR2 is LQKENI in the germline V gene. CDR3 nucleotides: TGTGCCAGCTCAAGTTCTGGGGCGGGAAATTCACCCCTCCACTTT. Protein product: CASSSSGAGNSPLHF. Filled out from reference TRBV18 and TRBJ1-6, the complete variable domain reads NAGVMQNPRHLVRRRGQEARLRCSPMKGHSHVYWYRQLPEEGLKFMVYLQKENIIDESGMPKERFSAEFPKEGPSILRIQQVVRGDSAAYFCASSSSGAGNSPLHFGNGTRLTVT.

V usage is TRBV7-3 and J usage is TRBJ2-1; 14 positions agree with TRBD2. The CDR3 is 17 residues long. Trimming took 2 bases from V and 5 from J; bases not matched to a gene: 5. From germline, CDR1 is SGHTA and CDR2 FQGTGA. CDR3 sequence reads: CASSLAGLAGGNNEQFF. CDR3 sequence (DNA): TGTGCCAGCAGCTTAGCAGGACTAGCGGGAGGAAACAATGAGCAGTTCTTC.

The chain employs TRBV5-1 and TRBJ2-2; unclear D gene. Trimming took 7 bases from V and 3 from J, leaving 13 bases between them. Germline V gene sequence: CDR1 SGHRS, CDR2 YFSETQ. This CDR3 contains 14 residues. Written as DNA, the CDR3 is TGCGCCAGCGCCCAACGGGTCGACACCGGGGAGCTGTTTTTT. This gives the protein CASAQRVDTGELFF.

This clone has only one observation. Written as DNA, the CDR3 is TGTGCCAGCAGCTCAACAGGGGGCTACACCTTC. Translation gives CASSSTGGYTF. V usage is TRBV7-8 and J usage is TRBJ1-2, with TRBD1 as a possible D gene (6 bases). The CDR3 sequence is 11 residues long. Germline loops: CDR1 SGHVS, CDR2 FQNEAQ. Trimming shortened V by 4 bases and J by 8 bases, and 8 bases separated the two germline ends.

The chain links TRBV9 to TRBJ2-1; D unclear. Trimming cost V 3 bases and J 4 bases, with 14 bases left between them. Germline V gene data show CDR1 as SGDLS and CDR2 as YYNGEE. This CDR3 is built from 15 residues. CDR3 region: CASSAGAIPYNEQFF. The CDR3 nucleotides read TGTGCCAGCAGCGCTGGAGCCATACCTTACAATGAGCAGTTCTTC.

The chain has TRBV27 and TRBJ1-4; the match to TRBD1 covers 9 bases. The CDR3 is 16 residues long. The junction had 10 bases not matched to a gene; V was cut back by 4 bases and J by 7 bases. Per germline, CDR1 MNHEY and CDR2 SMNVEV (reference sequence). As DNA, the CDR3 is TGTGCCAGCAGTTCACTCACAGGGGGCAGGGGTGAAAAACTGTTTTTT. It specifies CASSSLTGGRGEKLFF. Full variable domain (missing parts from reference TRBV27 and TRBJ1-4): EAQVTQNPRYLITVTGKKLTVTCSQNMNHEYMSWYRQDPGLGLRQIYYSMNVEVTDKGDVPEGYKVSRKEKRNFPLILESPSPNQTSLYFCASSSLTGGRGEKLFFGSGTQLSVL.

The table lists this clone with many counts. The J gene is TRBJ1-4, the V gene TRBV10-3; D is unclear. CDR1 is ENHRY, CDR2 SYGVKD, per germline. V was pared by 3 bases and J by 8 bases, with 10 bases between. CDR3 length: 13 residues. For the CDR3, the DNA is TGTGCCATCAGTGACAGGATCGGCGAAAAACTGTTTTTT. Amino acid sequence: CAISDRIGEKLFF.

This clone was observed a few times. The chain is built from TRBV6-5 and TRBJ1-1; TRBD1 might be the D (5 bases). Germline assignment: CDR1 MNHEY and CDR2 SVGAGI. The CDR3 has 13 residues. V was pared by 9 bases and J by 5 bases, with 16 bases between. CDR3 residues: CASGDLMRTEAFF. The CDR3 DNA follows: TGTGCCAGTGGGGACTTAATGAGGACTGAAGCTTTCTTT.

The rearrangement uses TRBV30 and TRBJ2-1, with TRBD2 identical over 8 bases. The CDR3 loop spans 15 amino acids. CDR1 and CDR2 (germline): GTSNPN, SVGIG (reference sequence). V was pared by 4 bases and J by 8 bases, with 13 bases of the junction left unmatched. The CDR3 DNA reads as TGTGCCTGGACCACTACGGGGGGGCATAAATATGAGCAGTTCTTC. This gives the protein CAWTTTGGHKYEQFF.

The CDR3 reads CASSPPLTGINEKLFF. CDR3 sequence (DNA): TGTGCCAGCAGCCCCCCCCTTACAGGGATTAATGAAAAACTGTTTTTT. This chain links TRBV7-9 with TRBJ1-4; D possibly corresponds to TRBD1 (6 bases). V lost 5 bases, J lost 4 bases, and 17 bases lay in between. CDR1 SEHNR and CDR2 FQNEAQ come from the germline V gene (reference sequence). The CDR3 has 16 amino acids.

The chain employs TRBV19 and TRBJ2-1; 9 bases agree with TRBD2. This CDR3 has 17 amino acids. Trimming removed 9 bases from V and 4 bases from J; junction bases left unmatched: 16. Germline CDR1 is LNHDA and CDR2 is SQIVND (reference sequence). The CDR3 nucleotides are TGTGCCAGCCGTCCGAAAGGAACTAGCGGGCTTTACAATGAGCAGTTCTTC. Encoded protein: CASRPKGTSGLYNEQFF.

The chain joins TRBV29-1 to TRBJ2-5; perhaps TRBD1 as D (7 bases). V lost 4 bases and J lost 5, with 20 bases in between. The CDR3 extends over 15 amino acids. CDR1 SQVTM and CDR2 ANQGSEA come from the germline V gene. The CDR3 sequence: CSVGWRGRDGETQYF. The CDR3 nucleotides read TGCAGCGTTGGTTGGAGGGGGCGTGATGGTGAGACCCAGTACTTC. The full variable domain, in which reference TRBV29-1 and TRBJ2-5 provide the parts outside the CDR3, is SAVISQKPSRDICQRGTSLTIQCQVDSQVTMMFWYRQQPGQSLTLIATANQGSEATYESGFVIDKFPISRPNLTFSTLTVSNMSPEDSSIYLCSVGWRGRDGETQYFGPGTRLLVL.

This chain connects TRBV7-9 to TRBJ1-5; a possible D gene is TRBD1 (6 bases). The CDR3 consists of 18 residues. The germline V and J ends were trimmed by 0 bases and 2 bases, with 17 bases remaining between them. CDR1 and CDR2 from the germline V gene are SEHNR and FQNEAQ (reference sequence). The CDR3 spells CASSLALTGGAGNQPQHF. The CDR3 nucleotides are TGTGCCAGCAGCTTAGCGCTTACGGGGGGCGCGGGCAATCAGCCCCAGCATTTT.

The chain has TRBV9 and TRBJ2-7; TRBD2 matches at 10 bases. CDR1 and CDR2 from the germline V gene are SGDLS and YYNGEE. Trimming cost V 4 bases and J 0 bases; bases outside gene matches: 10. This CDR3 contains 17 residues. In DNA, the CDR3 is TGTGCCAGCAGCTCGCGGCCTAAGCGGGAGGGCTCCTACGAGCAGTACTTC. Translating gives CASSSRPKREGSYEQYF.

The CDR3 is CASSPRRGFMNTEAFF. The CDR3 nucleotides are TGTGCCAGCTCACCCCGCCGGGGGTTCATGAACACTGAAGCTTTCTTT. This chain joins TRBV18 and TRBJ1-1, with a tentative D call TRBD1 (5 bases). Trimming shortened V by 3 bases and J by 0 bases, and 14 bases separated the two germline ends. The germline CDR1 and CDR2 sequences are KGHSH and LQKENI. The CDR3 length is 16 residues.

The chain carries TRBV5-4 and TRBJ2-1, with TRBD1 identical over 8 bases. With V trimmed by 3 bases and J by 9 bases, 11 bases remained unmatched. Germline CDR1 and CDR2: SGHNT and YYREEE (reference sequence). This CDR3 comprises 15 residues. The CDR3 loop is CASSSRDRMAVEQFF. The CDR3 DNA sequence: TGTGCCAGCAGCTCCCGGGACAGGATGGCGGTTGAGCAGTTCTTC.

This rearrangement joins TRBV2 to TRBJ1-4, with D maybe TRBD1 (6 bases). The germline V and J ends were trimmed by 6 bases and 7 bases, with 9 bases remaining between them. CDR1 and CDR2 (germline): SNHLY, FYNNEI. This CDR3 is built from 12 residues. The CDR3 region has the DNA TGTGCCAGCAGGTTACAGGGTGAAAAACTGTTTTTT. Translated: CASRLQGEKLFF.

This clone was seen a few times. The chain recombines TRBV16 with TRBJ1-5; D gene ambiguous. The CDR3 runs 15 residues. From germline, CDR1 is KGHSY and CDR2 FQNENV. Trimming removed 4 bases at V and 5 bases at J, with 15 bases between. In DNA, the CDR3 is TGTGCCAGCAGCCCTTTTCAGGCGACGGATCAGCCCCAGCATTTT. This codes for CASSPFQATDQPQHF.